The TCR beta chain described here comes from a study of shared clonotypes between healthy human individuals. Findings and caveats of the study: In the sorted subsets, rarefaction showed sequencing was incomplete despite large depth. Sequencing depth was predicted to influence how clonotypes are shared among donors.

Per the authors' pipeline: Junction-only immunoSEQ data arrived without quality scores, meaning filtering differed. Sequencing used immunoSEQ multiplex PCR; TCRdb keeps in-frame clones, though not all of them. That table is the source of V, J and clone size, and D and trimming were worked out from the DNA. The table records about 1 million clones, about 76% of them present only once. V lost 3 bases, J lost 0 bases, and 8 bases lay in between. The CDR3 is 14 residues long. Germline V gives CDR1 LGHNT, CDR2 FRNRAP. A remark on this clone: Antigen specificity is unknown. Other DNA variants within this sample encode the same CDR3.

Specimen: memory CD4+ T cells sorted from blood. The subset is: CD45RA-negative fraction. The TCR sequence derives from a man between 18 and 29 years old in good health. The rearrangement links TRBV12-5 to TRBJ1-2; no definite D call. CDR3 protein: CASGLSGANYGYTF. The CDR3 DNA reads TGTGCTAGTGGTTTATCTGGGGCTAACTATGGCTACACCTTC.